This paragraph covers one T cell receptor beta chain sequence. The entry originates in a study of blood T cell repertoires in COVID-19. Study-wide background: Whether acute or convalescent, the COVID-19 samples came from the United States, Italy and Spain. T cells, B-cell-depleted T cells, or PBMCs provided the cDNA or gDNA that served as material.

In germline, CDR1 is MNHEY, CDR2 SVGAGI. Between the trimmed V and J ends, which lost 4 bases and 0 bases, there was a span of 15 bases. The CDR3 length is 16 residues. In the original processing: Estimated nucleated cell counts came from reference gene primer amplification. Sequencing used immunoSEQ multiplex PCR; TCRdb keeps in-frame clones, though not all of them. D and trimming were read from the DNA, whereas the V and J calls and clone size are those reported in that table. The repertoire holds about 240,000 clones, with about 93% as singletons. This receptor was obtained from a man in his thirties or forties with COVID-19, enrolled during active disease. J is TRBJ1-1 and V is TRBV6-5, with D maybe TRBD1 (5 bases). Sequenced: peripheral blood. The CDR3 sequence: CASSLTGALLNTEAFF. DNA for the CDR3: TGTGCCAGCAGTTTAACAGGAGCCCTCTTGAACACTGAAGCTTTCTTT.